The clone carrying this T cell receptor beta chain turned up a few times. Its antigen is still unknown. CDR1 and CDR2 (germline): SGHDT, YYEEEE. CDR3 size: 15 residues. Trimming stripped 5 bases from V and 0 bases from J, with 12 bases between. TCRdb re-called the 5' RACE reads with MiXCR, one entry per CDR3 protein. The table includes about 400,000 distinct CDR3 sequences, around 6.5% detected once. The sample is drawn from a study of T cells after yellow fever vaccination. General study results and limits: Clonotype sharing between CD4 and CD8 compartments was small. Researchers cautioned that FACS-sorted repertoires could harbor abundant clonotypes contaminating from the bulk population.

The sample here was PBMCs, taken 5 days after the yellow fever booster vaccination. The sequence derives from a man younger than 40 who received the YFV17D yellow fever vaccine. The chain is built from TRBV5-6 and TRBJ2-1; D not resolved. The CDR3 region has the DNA TGTGCCAGCAGTCGTAGCAGAAGCTCCTACAATGAGCAGTTCTTC. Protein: CASSRSRSSYNEQFF. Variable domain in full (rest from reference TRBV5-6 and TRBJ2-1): DAGVTQSPTHLIKTRGQQVTLRCSPKSGHDTVSWYQQALGQGPQFIFQYYEEEERQRGNFPDRFSGHQFPNYSSELNVNALLLGDSALYLCASSRSRSSYNEQFFGPGTRLTVL.